This TCR beta chain was sequenced for a study of lymphopenia after photon versus proton radiotherapy. General observations from the study: Photon-treated patients lost naive T cells and TCR diversity; proton-treated stayed stable. Only patients who died were analyzed for survival; proton advantage is unproven.

Sequencing used immunoSEQ multiplex PCR; TCRdb keeps in-frame clones, though not all of them. The table has approximately 35,000 clones, 90% seen once. From germline, CDR1 is LNHDA and CDR2 SQIVND (reference sequence). V lost 5 bases and J 5 bases, leaving 14 bases between the germline ends. The CDR3 has 14 residues. In the case of this clone: Its matching antigen is unknown.

This material consisted of peripheral blood, taken from a patient treated with photon-based radiotherapy. This chain uses TRBV19 with TRBJ2-3; D not certain. The TCR comes from a woman in her forties or fifties with pancreatic cancer. CDR3 coding DNA: TGTGCCAGTAGTTCCAACCCACAGAGAGATACGCAGTATTTT. Residues: CASSSNPQRDTQYF.